The clone carrying this T cell receptor beta chain was seen only a few times. The antigen is unknown. The data were taken from a study of Graves' ophthalmopathy and Graves' hyperthyroidism. Study findings and constraints: Most thyroid-expanded clonotypes exceeding 0.001 frequency were also found in blood.

No ophthalmopathy within 18 months of follow-up signified stable hyperthyroidism. Hyperthyroidism cases were recent diagnoses of under 2 months' duration in people aged 18 to 65. The PBMCs originated from around 11 ml of fresh peripheral blood. CDR3 regions of TCR beta were amplified from RNA transcripts. HTBI primers were employed in first-round RT-PCR, then a second-round multiplex PCR followed. TCRdb called the multiplex PCR reads again in MiXCR, with one record for every CDR3 protein. The data show 680,000 or so distinct CDR3 sequences, roughly 20% seen once. The CDR3 has 15 residues. V was pared by 8 bases and J by 2 bases, with 8 bases of the junction left unmatched. Germline CDR1 reads MNHNS; CDR2 reads SASEGT.

Sequencing used peripheral blood. The rearrangement links TRBV6-1 to TRBJ1-5; 8 bases line up with TRBD1. The TCR originated in a woman aged 18-29 years with stable Graves' hyperthyroidism. Some clones in this sample may be carry-over from other donors' samples. CDR3 in amino acids: CASSERGQGNQPQHF. As DNA, the CDR3 is TGTGCCAGCTCAGAACGGGGACAGGGCAATCAGCCCCAGCATTTT.